This T cell receptor beta chain originates from a study of T cells in Graves' hyperthyroidism and ophthalmopathy. Broader study findings: Before onset, ophthalmopathy was predicted by the model a median around 6 months earlier.

The source material, RNA transcripts, was used to amplify TCR beta CDR3 regions. When the TCR CDR3 underwent first-round RT-PCR, the HTBI primer set was used. TCRdb re-called the multiplex PCR reads with MiXCR, one entry per CDR3 protein. The sample carries hundreds of thousands of distinct CDR3 sequences, about 14% recorded once. This CDR3 has 14 amino acids. Germline trimming cut 6 bases from V and 0 bases from J; bases unmatched to any gene: 4. Comment on this clonotype: Its antigen is not known.

This TCR was recovered from a woman in her forties with Graves' ophthalmopathy. V gene TRBV12-3 or TRBV12-4 combines with J gene TRBJ1-2, with TRBD1 identical over 7 bases. Sequenced sample: blood. In DNA, the CDR3 is TGTGCCAGCAGGCAGGGGGGGTCTAACTATGGCTACACCTTC. Its translation: CASRQGGSNYGYTF.